This TCR beta chain was observed in a study of blood T cell repertoires in COVID-19. V shed 4 bases, J shed 0 bases, and the junction held 2 bases outside the gene matches. CDR1 is SNHLY, CDR2 FYNNEI, per germline. The CDR3 loop spans 15 amino acids. Using immunoSEQ multiplex PCR, the repertoire was profiled, and TCRdb retains in-frame clones only, with some absent. Altogether under 40,000 clones are present, 89% being singletons, with the ten largest covering 5.5% to 6.5%. Sequenced material: peripheral blood. The TCR originated in a human donor in a cohort sampled during active COVID-19. The chain uses TRBV2 and TRBJ2-7, with 11 bases identical to TRBD1. CDR3 sequence: CASSAGTGGSYEQYF. DNA for the CDR3: TGTGCCAGCAGTGCCGGGACAGGGGGCTCCTACGAGCAGTACTTC.